This TCR beta chain appears in the sequencing data of a study of T cell repertoires and HLA-DP antigens. The primer mix covered 54 TRBV segments and 13 TRBJ segments. Profiled with immunoSEQ multiplex PCR; TCRdb holds only in-frame clones, not every one. Of more than 90,000 clones listed, more than 85% were seen once; the top ten hold more than 0.25%. Turning to this clone: Its antigen is as yet unknown.

V shed 4 bases and J 4 bases; nucleotides not matched to a gene: 8. The germline V gene encodes CDR1 SGDLS and CDR2 YYNGEE. The CDR3 contains 15 residues. The rearrangement joins TRBV9 to TRBJ1-1, with 9 bases fitting TRBD1. The sequenced sample consisted of CD4+ T cells from PBMCs. The sequence derives from a woman aged 18-29 years in good health and CMV-seronegative. This chain's CDR3 is CASSTHRGPATEAFF. In DNA form, the CDR3 reads TGTGCCAGCAGCACCCACAGGGGGCCGGCCACTGAAGCTTTCTTT.